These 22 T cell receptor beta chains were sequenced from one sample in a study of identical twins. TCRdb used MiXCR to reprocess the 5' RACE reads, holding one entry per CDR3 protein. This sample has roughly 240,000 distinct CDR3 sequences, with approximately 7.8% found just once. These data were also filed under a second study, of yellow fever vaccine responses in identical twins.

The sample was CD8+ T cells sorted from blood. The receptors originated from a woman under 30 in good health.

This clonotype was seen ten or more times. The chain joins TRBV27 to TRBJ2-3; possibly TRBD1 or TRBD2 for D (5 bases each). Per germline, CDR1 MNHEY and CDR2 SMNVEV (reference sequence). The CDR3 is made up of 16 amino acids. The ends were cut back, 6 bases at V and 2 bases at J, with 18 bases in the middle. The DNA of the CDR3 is TGTGCCAGCAGCCTGGGACCCGCGCTTCCCACAGATACGCAGTATTTT. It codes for CASSLGPALPTDTQYF.

The CDR3 protein is CASSESGRREQFF. CDR3 in DNA: TGTGCCAGCAGTGAATCGGGACGAAGGGAGCAGTTCTTC. The V call is TRBV2, the J call TRBJ2-1; D is perhaps TRBD1 or TRBD2 (5 bases each). The germline V and J ends were trimmed by 2 bases and 10 bases, with 12 bases remaining between them. The germline V gene encodes CDR1 SNHLY and CDR2 FYNNEI. The CDR3 loop spans 13 amino acids.

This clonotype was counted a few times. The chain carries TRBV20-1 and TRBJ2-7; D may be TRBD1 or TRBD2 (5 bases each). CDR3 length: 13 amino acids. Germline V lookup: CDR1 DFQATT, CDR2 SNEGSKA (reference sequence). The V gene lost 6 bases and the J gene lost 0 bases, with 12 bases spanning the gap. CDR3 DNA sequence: TGCAGTGCAAGGGACGGAGGCTCCTACGAGCAGTACGTC. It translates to CSARDGGSYEQYV.

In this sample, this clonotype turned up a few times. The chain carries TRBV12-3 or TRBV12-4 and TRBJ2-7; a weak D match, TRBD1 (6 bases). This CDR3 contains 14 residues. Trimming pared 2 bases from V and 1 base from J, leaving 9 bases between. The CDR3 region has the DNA TGTGCCAGCAGTTTAAACGACAGGTCCTACGAGCAGTACTTC. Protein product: CASSLNDRSYEQYF.

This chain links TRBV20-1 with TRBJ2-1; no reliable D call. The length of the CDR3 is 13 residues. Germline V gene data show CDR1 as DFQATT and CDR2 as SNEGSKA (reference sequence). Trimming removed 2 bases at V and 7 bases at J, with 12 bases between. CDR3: CSARRAYANEQFF. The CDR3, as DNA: TGCAGTGCTAGAAGAGCCTATGCGAATGAGCAGTTCTTC.

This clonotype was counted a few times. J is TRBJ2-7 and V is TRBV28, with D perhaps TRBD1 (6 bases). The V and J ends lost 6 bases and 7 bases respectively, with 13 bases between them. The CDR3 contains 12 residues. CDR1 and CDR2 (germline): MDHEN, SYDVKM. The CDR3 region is CASRPNRVEQYF. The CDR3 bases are TGTGCCAGCAGGCCAAACAGGGTTGAGCAGTACTTC.

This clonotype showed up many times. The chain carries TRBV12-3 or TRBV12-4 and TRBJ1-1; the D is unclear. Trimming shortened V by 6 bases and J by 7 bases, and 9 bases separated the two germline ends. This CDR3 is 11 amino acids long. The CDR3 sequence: CASSLAVEAFF. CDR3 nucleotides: TGTGCCAGCAGCCTCGCGGTTGAAGCTTTCTTT.

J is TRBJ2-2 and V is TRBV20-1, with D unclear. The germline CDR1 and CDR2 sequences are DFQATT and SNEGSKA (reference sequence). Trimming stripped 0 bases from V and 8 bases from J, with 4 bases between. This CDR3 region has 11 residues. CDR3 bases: TGCAGTGCTAGAGACGGTGGGGAGCTGTTTTTT. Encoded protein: CSARDGGELFF.

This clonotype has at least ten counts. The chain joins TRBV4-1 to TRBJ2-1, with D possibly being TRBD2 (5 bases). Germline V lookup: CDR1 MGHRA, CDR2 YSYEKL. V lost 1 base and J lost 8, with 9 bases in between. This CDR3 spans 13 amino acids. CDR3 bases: TGCGCCAGCAGCCAAGGGCTAGCCGATGAGCAGTTCTTC. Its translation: CASSQGLADEQFF.

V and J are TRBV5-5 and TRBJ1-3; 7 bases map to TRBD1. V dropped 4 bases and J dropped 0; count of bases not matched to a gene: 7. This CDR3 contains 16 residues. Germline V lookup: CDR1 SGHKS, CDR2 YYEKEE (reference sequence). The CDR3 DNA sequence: TGTGCCAGCAGCCGGGACAGCTTGTTCTCTGGAAACACCATATATTTT. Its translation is CASSRDSLFSGNTIYF.

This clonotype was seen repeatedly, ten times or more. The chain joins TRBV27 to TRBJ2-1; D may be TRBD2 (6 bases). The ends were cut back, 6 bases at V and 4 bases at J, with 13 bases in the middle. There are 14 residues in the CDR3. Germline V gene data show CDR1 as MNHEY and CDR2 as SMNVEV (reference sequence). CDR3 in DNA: TGTGCCAGCAGAAAATCCGGGAGATACAATGAGCAGTTCTTC. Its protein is CASRKSGRYNEQFF.

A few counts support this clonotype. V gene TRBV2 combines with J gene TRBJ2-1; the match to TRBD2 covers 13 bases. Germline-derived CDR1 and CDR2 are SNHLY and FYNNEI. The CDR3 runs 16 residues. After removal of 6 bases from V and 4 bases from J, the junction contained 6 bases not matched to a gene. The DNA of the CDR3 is TGTGCCAGCAGCTGGACTAGCGGGAGTACGTACAATGAGCAGTTCTTC. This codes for CASSWTSGSTYNEQFF. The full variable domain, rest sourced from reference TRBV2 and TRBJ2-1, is EPEVTQTPSHQVTQMGQEVILRCVPISNHLYFYWYRQILGQKVEFLVSFYNNEISEKSEIFDDQFSVERPDGSNFTLKIRSTKLEDSAMYFCASSWTSGSTYNEQFFGPGTRLTVL.

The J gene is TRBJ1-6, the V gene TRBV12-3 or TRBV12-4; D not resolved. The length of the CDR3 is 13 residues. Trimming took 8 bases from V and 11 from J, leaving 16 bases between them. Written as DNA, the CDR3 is TGTGCCAGCTCCAAGTCGGGGATTGCACCCCTCCACTTT. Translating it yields CASSKSGIAPLHF.

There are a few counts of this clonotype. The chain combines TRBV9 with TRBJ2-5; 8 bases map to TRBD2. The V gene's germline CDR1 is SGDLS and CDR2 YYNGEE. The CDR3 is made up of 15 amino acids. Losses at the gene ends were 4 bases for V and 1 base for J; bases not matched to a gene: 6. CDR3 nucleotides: TGTGCCAGCAGCCCTGACGGGGGGGTCCAAGAGACCCAGTACTTC. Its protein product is CASSPDGGVQETQYF.

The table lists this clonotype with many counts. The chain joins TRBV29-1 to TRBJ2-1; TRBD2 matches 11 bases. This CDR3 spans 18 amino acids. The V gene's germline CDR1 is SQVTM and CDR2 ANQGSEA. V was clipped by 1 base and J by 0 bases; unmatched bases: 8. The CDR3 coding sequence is TGCAGCGTTGAAGGGGAACTAGCGGGGGAGAGCTCCTACAATGAGCAGTTCTTC. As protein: CSVEGELAGESSYNEQFF.

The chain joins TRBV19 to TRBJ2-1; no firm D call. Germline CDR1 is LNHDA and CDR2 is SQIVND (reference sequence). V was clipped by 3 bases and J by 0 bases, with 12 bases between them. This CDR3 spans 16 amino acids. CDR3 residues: CASSIMGPSSYNEQFF. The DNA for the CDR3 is TGTGCCAGTAGTATTATGGGCCCCAGCTCCTACAATGAGCAGTTCTTC.

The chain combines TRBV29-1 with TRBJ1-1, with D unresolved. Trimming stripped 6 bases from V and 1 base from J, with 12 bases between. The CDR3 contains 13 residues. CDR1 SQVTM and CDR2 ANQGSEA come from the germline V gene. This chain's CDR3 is CSVMRTENTEAFF. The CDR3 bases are TGCAGCGTGATGAGGACCGAGAACACTGAAGCTTTCTTT. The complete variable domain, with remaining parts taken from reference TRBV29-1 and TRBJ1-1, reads SAVISQKPSRDICQRGTSLTIQCQVDSQVTMMFWYRQQPGQSLTLIATANQGSEATYESGFVIDKFPISRPNLTFSTLTVSNMSPEDSSIYLCSVMRTENTEAFFGQGTRLTVV.

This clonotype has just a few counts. CDR3 sequence: CASSPGTGFSPLHF. In DNA, the CDR3 is TGTGCCAGCAGCCCCGGGACAGGGTTCTCACCCCTCCACTTT. J is TRBJ1-6 and V is TRBV3-1, with 9 nucleotides matching TRBD1. The ends lost 4 bases at V and 10 bases at J; junction bases unmatched: 5. The germline CDR1 and CDR2 sequences are LGHDT and YNNKEL (reference sequence). This CDR3 spans 14 amino acids. The full variable domain, its missing parts supplied by reference TRBV3-1 and TRBJ1-6, is DTAVSQTPKYLVTQMGNDKSIKCEQNLGHDTMYWYKQDSKKFLKIMFSYNNKELIINETVPNRFSPKSPDKAHLNLHINSLELGDSAVYFCASSPGTGFSPLHFGNGTRLTVT.

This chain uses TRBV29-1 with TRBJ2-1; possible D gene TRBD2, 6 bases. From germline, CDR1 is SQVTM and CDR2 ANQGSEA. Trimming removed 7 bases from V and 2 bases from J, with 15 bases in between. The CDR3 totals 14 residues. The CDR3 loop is CSAETRETYNEQFF. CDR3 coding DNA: TGCAGCGCCGAGACTAGGGAGACCTACAATGAGCAGTTCTTC.

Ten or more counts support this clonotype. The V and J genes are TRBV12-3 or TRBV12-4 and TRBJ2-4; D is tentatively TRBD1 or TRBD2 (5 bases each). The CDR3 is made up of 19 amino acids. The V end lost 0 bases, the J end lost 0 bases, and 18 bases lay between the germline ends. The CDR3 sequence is CASSLAELGDSRAKNIQYF. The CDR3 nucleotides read TGTGCCAGCAGTTTAGCGGAATTGGGAGACAGCCGAGCCAAAAACATTCAGTACTTC.

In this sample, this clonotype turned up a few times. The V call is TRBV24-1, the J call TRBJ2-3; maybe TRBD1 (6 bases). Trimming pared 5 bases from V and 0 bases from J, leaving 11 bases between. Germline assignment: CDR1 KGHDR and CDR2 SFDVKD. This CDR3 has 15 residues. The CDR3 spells CATSGTETSTDTQYF. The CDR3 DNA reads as TGTGCCACCAGTGGGACAGAAACTAGCACAGATACGCAGTATTTT.

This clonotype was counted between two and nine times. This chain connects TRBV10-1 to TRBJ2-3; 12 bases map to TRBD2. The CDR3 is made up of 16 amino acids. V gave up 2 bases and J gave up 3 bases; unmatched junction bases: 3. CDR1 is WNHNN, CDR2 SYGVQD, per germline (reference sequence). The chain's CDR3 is CASSEPTSGGTDTQYF. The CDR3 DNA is TGCGCCAGCAGTGAGCCAACTAGCGGGGGGACAGATACGCAGTATTTT.